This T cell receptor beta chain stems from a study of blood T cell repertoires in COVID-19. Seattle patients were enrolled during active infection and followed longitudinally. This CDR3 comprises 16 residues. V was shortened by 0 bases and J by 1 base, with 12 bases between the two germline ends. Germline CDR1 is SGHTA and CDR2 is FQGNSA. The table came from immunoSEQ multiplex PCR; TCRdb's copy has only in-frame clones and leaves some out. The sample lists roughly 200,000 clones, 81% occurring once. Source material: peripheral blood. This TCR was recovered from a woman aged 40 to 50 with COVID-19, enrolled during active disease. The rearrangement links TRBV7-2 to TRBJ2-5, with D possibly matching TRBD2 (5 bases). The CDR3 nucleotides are TGTGCCAGCAGCTTAGCCGGACTCCCTGGCCAAGAGACCCAGTACTTC. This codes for CASSLAGLPGQETQYF.